This T cell receptor (beta chain) derives from a study of blood T cells in healthy people across ages. A second about 7 to 12 cycle PCR used barcoded and J-beta primers. A single record per CDR3 protein comes from TCRdb applying MiXCR to the 5' RACE reads. The sample shows over 1.5 million distinct CDR3 sequences, roughly 50% of them seen only once. The germline V gene encodes CDR1 MNHEY and CDR2 SVGEGT. The CDR3 loop spans 19 amino acids. Trimming cost V 2 bases and J 6 bases; bases outside gene matches: 17. The sample providers were healthy Caucasian people from Russia, aged roughly 6 to 100. They isolated at least 7 million PBMCs from each sample.

The chain employs TRBV6-2 or TRBV6-3 and TRBJ2-3; TRBD2 matches 10 bases. The sample consisted of blood. The receptor's source is a woman in her 40s in good health. CDR3 protein: CASSYLPQSSGGALDTQYF. The DNA of the CDR3 is TGTGCCAGCAGTTACCTACCCCAATCGAGCGGGGGGGCCTTGGATACGCAGTATTTT.